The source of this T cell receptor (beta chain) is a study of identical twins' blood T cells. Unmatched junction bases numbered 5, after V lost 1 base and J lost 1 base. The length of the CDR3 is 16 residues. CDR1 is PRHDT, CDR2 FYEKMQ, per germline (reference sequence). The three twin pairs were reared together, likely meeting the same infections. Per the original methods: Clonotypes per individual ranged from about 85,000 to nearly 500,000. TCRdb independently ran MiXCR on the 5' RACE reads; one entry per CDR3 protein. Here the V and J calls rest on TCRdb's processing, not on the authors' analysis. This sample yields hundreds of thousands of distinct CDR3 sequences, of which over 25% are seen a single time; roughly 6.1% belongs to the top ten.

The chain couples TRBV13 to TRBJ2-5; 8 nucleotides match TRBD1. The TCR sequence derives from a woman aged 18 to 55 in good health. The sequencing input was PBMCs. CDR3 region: CASSLVGQEIQETQYF. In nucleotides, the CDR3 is TGTGCCAGCAGCTTAGTGGGACAGGAGATCCAAGAGACCCAGTACTTC. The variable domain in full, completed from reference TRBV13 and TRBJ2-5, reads AAGVIQSPRHLIKEKRETATLKCYPIPRHDTVYWYQQGPGQDPQFLISFYEKMQSDKGSIPDRFSAQQFSDYHSELNMSSLELGDSALYFCASSLVGQEIQETQYFGPGTRLLVL.